One sample yielded the 14 T cell receptor beta chains listed below, sequenced in a study of blood T cells in healthy people across ages. A second PCR of 7 to 11 cycles used a sample-barcoded 5' primer and a J-beta primer mix. TCRdb ran MiXCR on the 5' RACE reads and lists one entry per CDR3 protein. The sample lists around 1,500,000 distinct CDR3 sequences, 28% occurring once. The sequencing sample was made of blood. The receptor source for this set is a woman aged 25 to 39 in good health.

V and J are TRBV18 and TRBJ2-1, with 10 bases lining up with TRBD2. The CDR3 extends over 15 amino acids. From germline, CDR1 is KGHSH and CDR2 LQKENI. V lost 9 bases to trimming and J lost 5 bases; unmatched junction nucleotides: 10. As DNA, the CDR3 is TGTGCCAGTACGAACAGCGGGAGGGCCAACAATGAGCAGTTCTTC. Translated, it gives CASTNSGRANNEQFF.

This clonotype has at least ten counts. The chain couples TRBV11-2 to TRBJ2-1; D remains ambiguous. Germline-derived CDR1 and CDR2 are SGHAT and FQNNGV. V dropped 3 bases and J dropped 7 bases, with 13 bases sitting between them. CDR3 length: 14 amino acids. The CDR3 DNA reads as TGTGCCAGCAGCTTGGAGAGGCTAGGAAATGAGCAGTTCTTC. Protein sequence: CASSLERLGNEQFF.

The V and J genes are TRBV7-9 and TRBJ2-1; D gene ambiguous. The CDR3 consists of 18 residues. Trimming stripped 3 bases from V and 0 bases from J, with 18 bases between. Germline V gene data show CDR1 as SEHNR and CDR2 as FQNEAQ (reference sequence). CDR3 DNA sequence: TGTGCCAGCAGCTTGACCTCTGGGCGTGAAAGCTCCTACAATGAGCAGTTCTTC. The encoded protein is CASSLTSGRESSYNEQFF.

V gene TRBV5-1 combines with J gene TRBJ2-7; no reliable D call. The CDR3 loop spans 15 amino acids. In germline, CDR1 is SGHRS, CDR2 YFSETQ. Trimming took off 4 bases at V and 0 bases at J, with 14 bases between the two ends. The CDR3 sequence is CASSPRTSSSYEQYF. The CDR3 DNA reads as TGCGCCAGCAGCCCCCGGACCAGTAGCTCCTACGAGCAGTACTTC.

This clonotype was seen more than once but under ten times. The J gene is TRBJ2-1, the V gene TRBV12-3 or TRBV12-4; D remains ambiguous. The CDR3 runs to 16 residues. With 2 bases removed from V and 4 bases from J, the gap between germline ends came to 15 bases. As DNA, the CDR3 is TGTGCCAGCAGTTTAAATCAGCGCACAACTTACAATGAGCAGTTCTTC. Translating gives CASSLNQRTTYNEQFF.

Ten or more counts support this clonotype. The chain couples TRBV6-5 to TRBJ2-7; D is perhaps TRBD1 (5 bases). Deletions cut 2 bases from V and 5 bases from J, with 16 bases between. Germline CDR1 MNHEY, CDR2 SVGAGI. The CDR3 contains 15 residues. Written as DNA, the CDR3 is TGTGCCAGCAGTTACGCGGTTACAGGCCTTAACGAGCAGTACTTC. Its protein product is CASSYAVTGLNEQYF.

J is TRBJ1-1 and V is TRBV27; weak D call: TRBD1 (6 bases). Trimming shortened V by 2 bases and J by 5 bases, and 15 bases separated the two germline ends. This CDR3 region has 15 residues. Germline loops: CDR1 MNHEY, CDR2 SMNVEV (reference sequence). The CDR3 DNA reads as TGTGCCAGCAGTTTAGGACAGCTCCTAGGGACTGAAGCTTTCTTT. Translating it yields CASSLGQLLGTEAFF.

This clonotype occurred many times. The CDR3 sequence is CSAESGSLYEQYF. The CDR3 DNA sequence: TGCAGTGCTGAATCGGGATCCTTATACGAGCAGTACTTC. This chain connects TRBV20-1 to TRBJ2-7; D is possibly TRBD2 (5 bases). V lost 5 bases, J lost 4 bases, and 15 bases lay in between. Germline lookup yields CDR1 DFQATT and CDR2 SNEGSKA (reference sequence). This CDR3 is built from 13 residues.

In this sample, this clonotype turned up many times. The rearrangement joins TRBV10-3 to TRBJ2-5; 7 nucleotides line up with TRBD2. Losses at the gene ends were 1 base for V and 2 bases for J; bases not matched to a gene: 10. Germline CDR1 reads ENHRY; CDR2 reads SYGVKD. The CDR3 consists of 17 residues. The CDR3, as DNA: TGTGCCATCAGTGAGTTGAGCGGGGCAGGCAAACAAGAGACCCAGTACTTC. This encodes CAISELSGAGKQETQYF.

This chain links TRBV10-3 with TRBJ2-5; D might be TRBD2 (6 bases). This CDR3 has 13 amino acids. Looked up from germline, CDR1 is ENHRY and CDR2 is SYGVKD. V lost 6 bases and J lost 3, with 11 bases in between. The CDR3 protein is CAIRTSSEETQYF. The CDR3 region has the DNA TGTGCCATCAGAACTAGCTCGGAAGAGACCCAGTACTTC.

This clonotype has at least ten counts. As DNA, the CDR3 is TGTGCCATCAGTGAGGGGGCAGGAGCCTATGGCTACACCTTC. Translating it yields CAISEGAGAYGYTF. The chain joins TRBV10-3 to TRBJ1-2; maybe TRBD1 (5 bases). V dropped 2 bases and J dropped 4 bases, with 11 bases sitting between them. The CDR3 runs to 14 residues. Per the germline V gene, CDR1 is ENHRY and CDR2 is SYGVKD.

The rearrangement uses TRBV28 and TRBJ2-5, with a possible D match to TRBD2 (6 bases). Germline V CDR1 and CDR2: MDHEN, SYDVKM. This CDR3 contains 13 residues. V lost 10 bases and J lost 4, with 16 bases in between. The CDR3 DNA reads TGTGCCACCGCTTGGAGGGCAACAGAGACCCAGTACTTC. It is translated as CATAWRATETQYF.

V gene TRBV15 combines with J gene TRBJ1-2; no definite D call. V gave up 3 bases and J gave up 3 bases, with 14 bases separating them. Germline CDR1 LNHNV, CDR2 YYDKDF (reference sequence). CDR3 size: 15 residues. The CDR3, as DNA: TGTGCCACCAGCAGCGGCGCCCGGGGTGACTATGGCTACACCTTC. This codes for CATSSGARGDYGYTF.

A word on this clonotype: A clone one base away is much larger, so this may be a read error. The chain carries TRBV6-6 and TRBJ2-5; D is possibly TRBD2 (6 bases). The V and J ends lost 6 bases and 2 bases respectively, with 16 bases between them. Germline loops: CDR1 MNHNY, CDR2 SVGAGI (reference sequence). The CDR3 runs to 15 residues. CDR3 region: CASRDGSVAQETQYF. CDR3 nucleotides: TGTGCCAGCAGGGACGGGAGTGTGGCACAAGAGACCCAGTACTTC.